The clone carrying this T cell receptor beta chain was counted between two and nine times. What it recognizes is unknown. TCRdb re-analysed the RT-PCR reads in MiXCR, keeping a single row per CDR3 protein. The sample lists hundreds of thousands of distinct CDR3 sequences, 10% to 15% occurring once. The data are from a study of response to subunit inactivated influenza vaccine. General observations from the study: Authors suggested that a seasonal influenza vaccination recruits few new T cells each time.

Trimming removed 7 bases at V and 0 bases at J, with 9 bases between. The CDR3 runs 14 residues. The clonotype comes from a man aged 50-59 years who received an inactivated influenza vaccine. Source: PBMCs from blood, taken on the day of vaccination. The chain has TRBV12-3 or TRBV12-4 and TRBJ1-4; D remains unclear. The CDR3, as DNA: TGTGCCAGCAAACGTGCTGCAACTAATGAAAAACTGTTTTTT. This sequence encodes CASKRAATNEKLFF.